These T cell receptor beta chains were read from a single sample in a study of PD-L1 blockade in urothelial cancer. This table comes from immunoSEQ multiplex PCR, and its TCRdb copy is limited to in-frame clones, with some not included. The sample includes just over 35,000 clones, about four fifths of them seen just once. The material was PBMCs, obtained around atezolizumab (anti-PD-L1) treatment. All receptors derive from a man in his forties with urothelial cancer. CDR3s include the opening cysteine and the closing phenylalanine or tryptophan. Each record gives: CDR3 protein, CDR3 DNA, J gene, V gene, clone size, D gene. A D gene is named only where the DNA matches it firmly. Part of the rows lack a size; the others show once, few, many or a class for expanded clones.

CASSQDSADYGYTF	TGTGCCAGCAGCCAAGACAGCGCTGACTATGGCTACACCTTC	TRBJ1-2	TRBV5-4	.	.
CASSLRGSADTQYF	TGTGCCAGCAGCTTAAGAGGGAGTGCAGATACGCAGTATTTT	TRBJ2-3	TRBV11-3	.	.
CASSLDRTGELFF	TGTGCCAGCAGCTTGGACCGGACCGGGGAGCTGTTTTTT	TRBJ2-2	TRBV5-6	.	.
CASSLDGGGTEAFF	TGTGCCAGCAGTTTAGACGGGGGTGGCACTGAAGCTTTCTTT	TRBJ1-1	TRBV27	.	.
CASSTPRQGRIFEQYF	TGTGCCAGCAGTACCCCTCGACAGGGGAGGATATTCGAGCAGTACTTC	TRBJ2-7	TRBV28	.	TRBD1
CASSVGAGANVLTF	TGTGCCAGCAGCGTAGGAGCTGGGGCCAACGTCCTGACTTTC	TRBJ2-6	TRBV9	.	.
CASSLSGGGKNEQYF	TGTGCCAGCAGTTTGTCAGGGGGCGGGAAGAACGAGCAGTACTTC	TRBJ2-7	TRBV6-6	.	TRBD1
CASSSGLGLAGGGANVLTF	TGTGCCAGCAGTTCCGGATTGGGACTAGCGGGAGGTGGGGCCAACGTCCTGACTTTC	TRBJ2-6	TRBV28	.	TRBD2
CASSRTRDYEQYF	TGTGCCAGCAGCCGTACCAGGGACTACGAGCAGTACTTC	TRBJ2-7	TRBV7-2	.	.
CASSFEGEVTEAFF	TGTGCCAGCAGCTTCGAGGGTGAGGTCACTGAAGCTTTCTTT	TRBJ1-1	TRBV5-5	.	.
CASSSYSGANVLTF	TGCGCCAGCAGCTCTTACTCTGGGGCCAACGTCCTGACTTTC	TRBJ2-6	TRBV5-1	.	.
CATSRGSGRMGDEQFF	TGTGCCACCAGCAGGGGTAGCGGGAGAATGGGCGATGAGCAGTTCTTC	TRBJ2-1	TRBV15	.	TRBD2
CASSFPGSQETQYF	TGTGCCAGCAGCTTCCCGGGTAGCCAAGAGACCCAGTACTTC	TRBJ2-5	TRBV5-5	.	.
CASSPTPLQGLGTDTQYF	TGTGCCAGCAGCCCGACTCCCCTCCAGGGCTTGGGGACAGATACGCAGTATTTT	TRBJ2-3	TRBV7-3	few	.
CASRSTGNRANYGYTF	TGTGCCAGCAGGTCCACAGGGAATAGGGCTAACTATGGCTACACCTTC	TRBJ1-2	TRBV28	.	.
CASTLFSRLKLTEAFF	TGTGCCAGCACCCTTTTTTCTAGACTGAAACTCACTGAAGCTTTCTTT	TRBJ1-1	TRBV5-6	.	.
CASSSTSGSTDTQYF	TGTGCCAGCTCCTCAACTAGCGGAAGCACAGATACGCAGTATTTT	TRBJ2-3	TRBV18	.	TRBD2
CASSSLRTGAYEQYF	TGTGCCAGCAGCTCCCTCCGGACAGGGGCCTACGAGCAGTACTTC	TRBJ2-7	TRBV11-2	.	TRBD1
CASSLTGLTRRQFF	TGTGCCAGCAGCTTAACGGGACTGACGAGAAGGCAGTTCTTC	TRBJ2-1	TRBV7-3	.	.
CASTMTGGGKETQYF	TGTGCCAGCACCATGACCGGGGGTGGTAAAGAGACCCAGTACTTC	TRBJ2-5	TRBV9	.	.
CASSEGTGGIYGYTF	TGTGCCAGCAGTGAAGGGACAGGGGGAATTTATGGCTACACCTTC	TRBJ1-2	TRBV2	.	TRBD1
CASSSPGLAGTDTQYF	TGCGCCAGCAGCTCCCCCGGACTAGCTGGGACAGATACGCAGTATTTT	TRBJ2-3	TRBV5-1	.	TRBD2
CASSLIGGYYEQYF	TGTGCCAGCAGCTTAATCGGGGGTTACTACGAGCAGTACTTC	TRBJ2-7	TRBV7-3	.	.
CASSFLGIQETQYF	TGTGCCAGCAGCTTTTTGGGCATCCAAGAGACCCAGTACTTC	TRBJ2-5	TRBV7-2	.	.
CASSLGQGGYTF	TGTGCCAGCAGCTTAGGACAGGGTGGCTACACCTTC	TRBJ1-2	TRBV7-9	.	TRBD1
CAWSARSSGNTIYF	TGTGCCTGGAGTGCGAGGAGCTCTGGAAACACCATATATTTT	TRBJ1-3	TRBV30	.	.
CASSLAVAWEQYF	TGTGCCAGCAGCTTAGCAGTAGCTTGGGAGCAGTACTTC	TRBJ2-7	TRBV7-8	.	.
CASSKGQGWDYGYTF	TGTGCCAGCAGCAAAGGACAGGGTTGGGACTATGGCTACACCTTC	TRBJ1-2	TRBV5-4	.	TRBD1
CASSSTISHLYNEQFF	TGTGCCAGCAGCTCAACTATCTCTCATCTTTACAATGAGCAGTTCTTC	TRBJ2-1	TRBV14	.	.
CASSLMVPTSSDF	TGTGCCAGCAGTTTAATGGTTCCCACTTCATCCGACTTT	TRBJ1-1	TRBV28	.	.
CASSQDWNAGGPHEQYF	TGCGCCAGCAGCCAAGATTGGAACGCGGGAGGGCCCCACGAGCAGTACTTC	TRBJ2-7	TRBV4-3	once	TRBD2
CASSLVVAEETQYF	TGTGCCAGCAGCTTAGTGGTAGCGGAAGAGACCCAGTACTTC	TRBJ2-5	TRBV7-2	.	.
CAWDRGGTEAFF	TGTGCCTGGGACAGGGGAGGCACTGAAGCTTTCTTT	TRBJ1-1	TRBV30	.	TRBD1
CASSPGLMNTGELFF	TGTGCCAGCAGCCCGGGACTAATGAACACCGGGGAGCTGTTTTTT	TRBJ2-2	TRBV7-2	.	TRBD2
CASSLALRGKGEQFF	TGCGCCAGCAGCTTGGCTCTCAGAGGGAAGGGTGAGCAGTTCTTC	TRBJ2-1	TRBV5-1	.	.
CASSPFGGSAEAFF	TGTGCCAGTAGTCCGTTCGGAGGGAGTGCTGAAGCTTTCTTT	TRBJ1-1	TRBV19	.	.
CASSSPPSYGYTF	TGTGCCAGCAGCTCCCCTCCGAGTTATGGCTACACCTTC	TRBJ1-2	TRBV9	.	.
CASSGQGADTQYF	TGTGCCAGCAGCGGCCAAGGGGCAGATACGCAGTATTTT	TRBJ2-3	TRBV9	.	.
CASSQGGQWGEKLFF	TGTGCCAGCAGCCAAGGTGGACAGTGGGGGGAAAAACTGTTTTTT	TRBJ1-4	TRBV4-2	.	.
CASSVDMRREQYF	TGTGCCAGCAGCGTAGATATGCGAAGAGAGCAGTACTTC	TRBJ2-7	TRBV9	.	.
CASSPGTGGEKLFF	TGCGCCAGCAGCCCCGGGACAGGAGGAGAAAAACTGTTTTTT	TRBJ1-4	TRBV5-1	.	TRBD1